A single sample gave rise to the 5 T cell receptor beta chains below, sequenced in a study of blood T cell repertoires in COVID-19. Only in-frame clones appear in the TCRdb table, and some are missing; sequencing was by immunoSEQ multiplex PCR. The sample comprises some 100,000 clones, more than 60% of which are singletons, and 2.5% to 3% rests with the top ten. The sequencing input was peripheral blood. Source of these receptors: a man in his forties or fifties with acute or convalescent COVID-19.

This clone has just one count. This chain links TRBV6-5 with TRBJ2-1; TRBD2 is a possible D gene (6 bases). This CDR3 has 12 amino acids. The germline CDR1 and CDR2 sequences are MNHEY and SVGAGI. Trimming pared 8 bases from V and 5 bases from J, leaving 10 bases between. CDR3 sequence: CASGSGDNEQFF. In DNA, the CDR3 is TGTGCCAGCGGTAGCGGAGACAATGAGCAGTTCTTC.

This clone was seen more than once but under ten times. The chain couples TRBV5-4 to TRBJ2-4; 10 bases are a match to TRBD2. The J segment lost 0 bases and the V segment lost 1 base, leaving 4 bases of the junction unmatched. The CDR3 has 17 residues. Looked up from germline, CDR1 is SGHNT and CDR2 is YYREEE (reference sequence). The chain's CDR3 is CASSLSGGGVAKNIQYF. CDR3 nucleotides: TGTGCCAGCAGCTTGAGCGGGGGGGGAGTAGCCAAAAACATTCAGTACTTC.

CDR3 bases: TGTGCCACGAAAAGGGGGGACAGCTCTGGAAACACCATATATTTT. Its protein is CATKRGDSSGNTIYF. The chain carries TRBV6-5 and TRBJ1-3, with TRBD1 matching over 7 bases. There are 15 residues in the CDR3. The V gene end was trimmed by 10 bases and the J gene end by 0 bases; junction bases not matched to a gene: 9. The germline gives CDR1 MNHEY, CDR2 SVGAGI.

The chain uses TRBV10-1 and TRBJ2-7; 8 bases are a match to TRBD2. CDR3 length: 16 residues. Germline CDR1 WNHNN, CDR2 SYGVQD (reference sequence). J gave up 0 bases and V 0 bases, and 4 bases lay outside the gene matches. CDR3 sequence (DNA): TGCGCCAGCAGTGAGTCGCGGCTAGCGGGCTCCTACGAGCAGTACTTC. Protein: CASSESRLAGSYEQYF.

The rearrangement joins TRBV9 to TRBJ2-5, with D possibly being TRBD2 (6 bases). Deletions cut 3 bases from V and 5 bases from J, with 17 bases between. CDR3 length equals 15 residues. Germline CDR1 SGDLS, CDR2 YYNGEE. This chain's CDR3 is CASSAGGVGWETQYF. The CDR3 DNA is TGTGCCAGCAGCGCCGGCGGGGTGGGGTGGGAGACCCAGTACTTC.